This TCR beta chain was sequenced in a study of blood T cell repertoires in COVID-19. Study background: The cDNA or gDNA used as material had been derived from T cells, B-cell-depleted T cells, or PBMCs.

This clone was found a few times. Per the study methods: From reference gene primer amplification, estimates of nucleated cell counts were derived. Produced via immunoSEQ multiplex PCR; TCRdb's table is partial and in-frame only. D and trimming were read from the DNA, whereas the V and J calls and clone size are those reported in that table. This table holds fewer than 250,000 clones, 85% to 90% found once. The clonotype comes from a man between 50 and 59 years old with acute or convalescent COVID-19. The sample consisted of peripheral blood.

In DNA, the CDR3 is TGTGCCATCAGTGGCAGGGGTGGCCACGAGCAGTACTTC. Translated, it gives CAISGRGGHEQYF. This chain connects TRBV10-3 to TRBJ2-7; TRBD1 is a possible D gene (6 bases). Germline V gene lookup returns CDR1 ENHRY and CDR2 SYGVKD. The CDR3 is 13 residues long. Trimming removed 4 bases at V and 5 bases at J, with 12 bases between.